This T cell receptor beta chain was captured in a study of glioma-infiltrating T cells listed by TCRdb under 2016. Notes on the research overall: The study sequenced TCR alpha- and beta-chain repertoires from glioma tissue, from non-neoplastic brain tissue and from matched peripheral blood mononuclear cells. To gauge divergence between tissue and blood T-cell populations, every tissue-infiltrating repertoire was compared against the peripheral blood repertoire from the same patient. The paired cohort comprised three low-grade glioma patients, roughly 8 primary glioblastoma patients and three non-glioma patients contributing non-neoplastic brain tissue. Overall results and qualifications from the work: Tissue and blood shared very few CDR3 sequences, a result attributed to high CDR3 diversity and limited sampling. VJ-independent divergence between tissue and blood was lower than expected in non-neoplastic patients but higher than expected in all gliomas, particularly low-grade gliomas. Group comparisons were based on small numbers of patients: three non-neoplastic, three low-grade glioma and several glioblastoma patients.

The iRepertoire nested amplicon-rescue multiplex PCR (arm-PCR) platform was used to amplify TCR alpha and beta CDR3 regions from RNA. One-step reverse transcription and amplification used about 85-450 ng of tissue mRNA or PBMC total RNA as input. Following bead purification, Illumina adapters were added by a secondary multiplex PCR, and libraries between 200 and 400 bp were gel-purified. Libraries carried internal 6-nucleotide barcodes used for demultiplexing. Sequencing of libraries was performed on an Illumina MiSeq with 2x220 or 2x250 nucleotide paired-end reads. Per the original workflow: Paired reads were merged with FLASH 1.2.11 and aligned to the GRCh37 human genome with BWA-MEM before extracting TRA and TRB reads. For V and J assignment, an IMGT-derived reference of cassette sequences and CDR3 motifs that included pseudogenes was used. Reads were translated in three frames, and productive CDR3s were defined by a C…FGXG motif without stop codons. A clonotype was defined as a unique combination of a V-J cassette pair and a CDR3 amino acid sequence. Filtering of reads was based on Hamming distance, with the threshold set by the sequence error rate of each sample in mapped regions. TCRdb took the public reads, trimmed them with fastp at Q25, ran MiXCR for clone calling and kept in-frame beta chains. Rows are combined by CDR3 protein, so each entry shows the most common genes and DNA. The V and J calls follow TCRdb's processing rather than the paper's. The sample table records more than 85,000 distinct CDR3 sequences; 25% of these occur just once. Roughly a third of the sample rests with the top ten.

Notes on this clonotype: No antigen is known for it. No qualities accompany the bases; no much larger clone lies one base away.

Including cysteine and phenylalanine, the CDR3 has 16 amino acids. This entry keeps only the CDR3 DNA: 48 bases, framed from base 1. According to the germline V gene, CDR1 reads SGHDN and CDR2 reads FVKESK. The junction shows trimming of 0 bases on V and 0 bases on J, and the gene matches do not reach 3 bases of it. Specimen: glioma tissue, nonneoplastic brain tissue, or PBMCs (not recorded which). This receptor was obtained from a human donor with low-grade glioma or glioblastoma, undergoing nonglioma brain surgery, or in good health (not recorded which). The sequence is built from TRBV14 and TRBJ1-1; a stretch of 8 junction bases matches TRBD1. The nucleotide sequence is TGTGCCAGCAGCCAAGATCTGGGACAGGTGAACACTGAAGCTTTCTTT. Its protein is CASSQDLGQVNTEAFF.